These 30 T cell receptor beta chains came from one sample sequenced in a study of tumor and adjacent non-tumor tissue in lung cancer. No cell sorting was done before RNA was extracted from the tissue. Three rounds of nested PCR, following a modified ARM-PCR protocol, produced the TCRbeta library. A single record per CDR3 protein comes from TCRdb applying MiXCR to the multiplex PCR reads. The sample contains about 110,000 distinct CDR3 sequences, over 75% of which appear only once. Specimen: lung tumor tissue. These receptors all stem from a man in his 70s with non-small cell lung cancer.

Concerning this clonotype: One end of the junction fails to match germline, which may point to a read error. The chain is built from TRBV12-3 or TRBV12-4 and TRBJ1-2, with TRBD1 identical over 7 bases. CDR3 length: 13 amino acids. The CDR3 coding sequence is TGTGCCAGCAGTTTTCACAGGGGCTATGGCTACATCTTC. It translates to CASSFHRGYGYIF.

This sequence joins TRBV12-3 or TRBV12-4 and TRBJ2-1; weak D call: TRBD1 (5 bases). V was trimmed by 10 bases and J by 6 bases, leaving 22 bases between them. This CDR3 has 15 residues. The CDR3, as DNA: TGTGCCAACAGGCCCGGGCGTAGCAGGAGCAATGAGCAGTTCTTC. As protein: CANRPGRSRSNEQFF.

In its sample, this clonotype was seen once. The CDR3 nucleotides read TGTACCATCGGGTTCGGGACAGGTGGGAATGAGCAGTTCTTC. Protein: CTIGFGTGGNEQFF. The rearrangement uses TRBV6-5 and TRBJ2-1, with 8 bases identical to TRBD1. The germline V gene encodes CDR1 MNHEY and CDR2 SVGAGI. The CDR3 runs 14 residues.

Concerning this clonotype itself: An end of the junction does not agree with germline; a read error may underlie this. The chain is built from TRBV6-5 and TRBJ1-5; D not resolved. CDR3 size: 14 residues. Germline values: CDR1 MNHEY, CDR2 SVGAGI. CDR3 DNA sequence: TGTGCCAGCAGTTATGACTGGGGAAATCAGGCCCAGCATTTT. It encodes CASSYDWGNQAQHF.

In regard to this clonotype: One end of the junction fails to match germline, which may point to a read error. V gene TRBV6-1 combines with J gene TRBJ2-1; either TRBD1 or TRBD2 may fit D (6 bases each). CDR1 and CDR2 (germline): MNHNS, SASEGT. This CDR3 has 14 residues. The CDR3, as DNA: TGTGCCAGGAGTGGGGGGCTTTATGACAATGAGCAGTTCTTC. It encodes CARSGGLYDNEQFF.

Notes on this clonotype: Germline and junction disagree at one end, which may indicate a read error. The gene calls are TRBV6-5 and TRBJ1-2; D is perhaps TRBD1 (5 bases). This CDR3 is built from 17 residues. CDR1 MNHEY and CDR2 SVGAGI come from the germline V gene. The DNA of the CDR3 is TGTGCAAGCAGTTACTTACGGGGTGGGGGAATCAACTATGGCTACATCTTC. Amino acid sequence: CASSYLRGGGINYGYIF.

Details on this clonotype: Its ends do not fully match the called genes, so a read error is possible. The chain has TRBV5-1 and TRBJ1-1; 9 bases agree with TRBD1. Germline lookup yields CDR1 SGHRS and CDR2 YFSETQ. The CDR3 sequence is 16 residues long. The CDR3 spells CGTSPFPTGGFSDAFF. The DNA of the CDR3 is TGCGGCACCAGCCCCTTTCCGACAGGGGGGTTCTCTGATGCTTTCTTT.

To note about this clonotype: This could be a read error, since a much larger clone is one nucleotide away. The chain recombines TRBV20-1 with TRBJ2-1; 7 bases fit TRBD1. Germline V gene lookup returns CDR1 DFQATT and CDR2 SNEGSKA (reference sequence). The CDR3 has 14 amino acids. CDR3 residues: CCARETGPYNEQFF. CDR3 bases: TGCTGTGCTAGAGAGACAGGGCCATACAATGAGCAGTTCTTC.

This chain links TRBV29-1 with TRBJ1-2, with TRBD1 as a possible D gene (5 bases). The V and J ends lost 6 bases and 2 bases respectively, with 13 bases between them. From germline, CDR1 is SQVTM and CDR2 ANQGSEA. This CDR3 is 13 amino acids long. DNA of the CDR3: TGCAGCGTACCCGTGACAGAGAACTATGGCTACACCTTC. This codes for CSVPVTENYGYTF.

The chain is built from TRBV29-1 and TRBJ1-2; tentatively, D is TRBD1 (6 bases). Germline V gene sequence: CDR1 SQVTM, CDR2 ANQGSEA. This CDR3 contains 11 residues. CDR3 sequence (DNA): TGCATCGAGACAGGTAACTATGGCTACACCTTC. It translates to CIETGNYGYTF.

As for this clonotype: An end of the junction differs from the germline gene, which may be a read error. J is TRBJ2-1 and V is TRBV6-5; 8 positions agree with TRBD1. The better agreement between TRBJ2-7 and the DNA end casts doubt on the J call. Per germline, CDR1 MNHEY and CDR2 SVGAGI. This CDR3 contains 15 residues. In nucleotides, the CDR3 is TGTGCCAACAGTTACCTACAGGGGGTAAGGAATGAGCAGTACTTC. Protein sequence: CANSYLQGVRNEQYF.

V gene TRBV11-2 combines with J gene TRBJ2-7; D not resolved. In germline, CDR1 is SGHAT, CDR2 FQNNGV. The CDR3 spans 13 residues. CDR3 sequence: CVSNQWTEREQYF. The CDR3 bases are TGTGTCAGTAACCAATGGACCGAGCGCGAGCAGTACTTC.

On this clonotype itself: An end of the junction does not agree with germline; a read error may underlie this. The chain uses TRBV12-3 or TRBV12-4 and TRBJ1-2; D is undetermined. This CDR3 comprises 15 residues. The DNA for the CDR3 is TGTGACAGCAGTTTATTGAAAGGGTTTGGCTATGGTTACACTTTC. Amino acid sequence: CDSSLLKGFGYGYTF.

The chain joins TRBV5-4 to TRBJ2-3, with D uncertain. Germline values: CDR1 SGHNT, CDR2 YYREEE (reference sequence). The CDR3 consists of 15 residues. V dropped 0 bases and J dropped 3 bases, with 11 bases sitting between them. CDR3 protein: CASSLGVPSTDTQYF. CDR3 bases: TGTGCCAGCAGCTTGGGAGTCCCCAGTACAGATACGCAGTATTTT. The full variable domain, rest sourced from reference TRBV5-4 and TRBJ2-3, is ETGVTQSPTHLIKTRGQQVTLRCSSQSGHNTVSWYQQALGQGPQFIFQYYREEENGRGNFPPRFSGLQFPNYSSELNVNALELDDSALYLCASSLGVPSTDTQYFGPGTRLTVL.

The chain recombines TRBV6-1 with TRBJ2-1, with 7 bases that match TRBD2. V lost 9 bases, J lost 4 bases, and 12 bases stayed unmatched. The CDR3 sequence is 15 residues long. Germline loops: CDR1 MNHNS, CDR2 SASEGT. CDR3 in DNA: TGTGCCAGAAGTAGACTAGCTGGGGAATACAATGAGCAGTTCTTC. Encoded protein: CARSRLAGEYNEQFF.

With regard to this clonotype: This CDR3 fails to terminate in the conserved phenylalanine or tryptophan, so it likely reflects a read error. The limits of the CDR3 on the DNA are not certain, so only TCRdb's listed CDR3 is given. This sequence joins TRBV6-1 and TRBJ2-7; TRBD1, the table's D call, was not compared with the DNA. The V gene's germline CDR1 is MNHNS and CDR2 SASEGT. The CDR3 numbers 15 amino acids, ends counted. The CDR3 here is CASSDLGTATYEQHL.

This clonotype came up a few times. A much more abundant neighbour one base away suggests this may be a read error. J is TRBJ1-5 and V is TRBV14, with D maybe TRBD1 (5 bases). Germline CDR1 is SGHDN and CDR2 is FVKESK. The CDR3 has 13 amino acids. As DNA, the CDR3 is TGTGCCGGCAGCCAAGGCGGGACGTTGCCCCAGCATTTT. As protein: CAGSQGGTLPQHF.

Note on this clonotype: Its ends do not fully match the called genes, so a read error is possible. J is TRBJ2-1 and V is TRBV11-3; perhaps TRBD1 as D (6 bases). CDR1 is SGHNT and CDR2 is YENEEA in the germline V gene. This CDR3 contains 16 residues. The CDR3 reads CTSSLDPTGSRGEQFF. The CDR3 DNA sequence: TGTACCAGCAGCTTAGATCCCACAGGGAGCAGGGGTGAGCAGTTCTTC.

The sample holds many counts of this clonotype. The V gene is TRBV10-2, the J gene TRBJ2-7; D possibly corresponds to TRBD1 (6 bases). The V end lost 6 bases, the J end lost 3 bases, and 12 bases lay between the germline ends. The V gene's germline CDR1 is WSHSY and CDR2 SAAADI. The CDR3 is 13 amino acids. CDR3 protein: CASRTTGFYEQYF. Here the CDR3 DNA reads TGCGCCAGCAGAACGACAGGATTCTACGAGCAGTACTTC.

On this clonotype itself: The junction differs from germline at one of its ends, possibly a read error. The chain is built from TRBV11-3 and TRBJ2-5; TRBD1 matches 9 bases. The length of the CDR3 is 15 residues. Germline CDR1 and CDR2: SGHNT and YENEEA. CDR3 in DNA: TGTGCCAACAGCCAAGGACAGGGGACACACGTAACCCAGTACTTC. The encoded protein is CANSQGQGTHVTQYF.

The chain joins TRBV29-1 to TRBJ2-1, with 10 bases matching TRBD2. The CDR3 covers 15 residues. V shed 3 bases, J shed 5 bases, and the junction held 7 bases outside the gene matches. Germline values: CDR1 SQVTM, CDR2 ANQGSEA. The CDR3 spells CSVEVQREGHNEQFF. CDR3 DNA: TGCAGCGTTGAGGTGCAGCGGGAGGGCCACAATGAGCAGTTCTTC.

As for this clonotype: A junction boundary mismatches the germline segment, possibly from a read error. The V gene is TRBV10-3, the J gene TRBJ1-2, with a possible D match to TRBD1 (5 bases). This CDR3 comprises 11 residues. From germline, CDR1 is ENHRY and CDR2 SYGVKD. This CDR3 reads CVIGDPEDYTF. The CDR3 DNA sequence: TGTGTCATCGGGGACCCAGAGGACTACACCTTC.

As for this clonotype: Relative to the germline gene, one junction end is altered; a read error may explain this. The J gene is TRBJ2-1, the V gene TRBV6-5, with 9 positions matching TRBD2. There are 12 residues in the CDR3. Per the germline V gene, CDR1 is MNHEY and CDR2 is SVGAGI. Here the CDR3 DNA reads TGTGCCAGCAGACATTCTAGCGGGAAGCAGTTATTC. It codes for CASRHSSGKQLF.

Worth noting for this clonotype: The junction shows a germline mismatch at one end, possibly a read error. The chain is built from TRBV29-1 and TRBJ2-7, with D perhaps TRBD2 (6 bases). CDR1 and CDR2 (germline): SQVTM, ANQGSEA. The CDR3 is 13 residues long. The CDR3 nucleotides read TGCAGCGTGCGACGGGGGACCCCCTACGAACAGTACTTC. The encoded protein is CSVRRGTPYEQYF.

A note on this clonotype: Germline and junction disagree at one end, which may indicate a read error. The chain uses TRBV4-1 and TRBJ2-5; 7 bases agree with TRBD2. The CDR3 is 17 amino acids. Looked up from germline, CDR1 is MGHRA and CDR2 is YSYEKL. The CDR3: CASSQDHSAGDQETQYF. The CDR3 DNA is TGCGCCAGCAGCCAGGACCATAGCGCGGGAGACCAAGAAACCCAGTACTTC.

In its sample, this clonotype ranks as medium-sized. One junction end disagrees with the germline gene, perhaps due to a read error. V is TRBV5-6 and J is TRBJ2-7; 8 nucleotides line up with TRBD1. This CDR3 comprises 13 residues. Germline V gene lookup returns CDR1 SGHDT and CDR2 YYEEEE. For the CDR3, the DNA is TGTGCCAGCAGTTTGGACAGGGTCTACGAGCAGTACTTC. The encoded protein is CASSLDRVYEQYF.

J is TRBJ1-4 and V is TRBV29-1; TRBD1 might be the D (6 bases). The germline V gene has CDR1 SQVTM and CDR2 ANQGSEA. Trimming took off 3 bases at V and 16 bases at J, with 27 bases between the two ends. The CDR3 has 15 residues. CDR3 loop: CSVDPPEQGGETRFF. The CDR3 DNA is TGCAGCGTTGATCCACCGGAACAGGGAGGTGAAACACGGTTTTTT.

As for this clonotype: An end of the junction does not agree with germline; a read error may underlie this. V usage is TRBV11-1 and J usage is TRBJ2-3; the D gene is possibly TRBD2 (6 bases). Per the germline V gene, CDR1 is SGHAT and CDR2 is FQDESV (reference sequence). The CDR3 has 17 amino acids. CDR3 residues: CASSSRGRERRTDTQYF. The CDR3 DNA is TGTGCCAGTAGCTCGCGGGGTAGGGAAAGGAGAACAGATACGCAGTATTTT.

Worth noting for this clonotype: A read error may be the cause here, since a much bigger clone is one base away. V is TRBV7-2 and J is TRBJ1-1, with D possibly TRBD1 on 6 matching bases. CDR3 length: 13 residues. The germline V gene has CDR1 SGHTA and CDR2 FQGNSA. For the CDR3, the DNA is TGTGCCGGCAGCTTAGTCGACAGGTCTGAAGCTTTCTTT. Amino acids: CAGSLVDRSEAFF. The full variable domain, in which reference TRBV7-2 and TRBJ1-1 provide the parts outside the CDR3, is GAGVSQSPSNKVTEKGKDVELRCDPISGHTALYWYRQSLGQGLEFLIYFQGNSAPDKSGLPSDRFSAERTGGSVSTLTIQRTQQEDSAVYLCAGSLVDRSEAFFGQGTRLTVV.

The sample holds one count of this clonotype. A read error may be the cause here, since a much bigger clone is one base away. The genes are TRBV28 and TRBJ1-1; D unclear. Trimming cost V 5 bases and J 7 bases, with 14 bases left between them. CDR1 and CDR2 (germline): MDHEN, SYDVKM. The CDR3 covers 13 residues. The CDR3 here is CASSLRLWSEAFF. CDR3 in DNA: TGTGCCAGCAGTCTCCGTCTTTGGAGTGAAGCTTTCTTT.